The T cell receptor (beta chain) described here comes from a study of long-term antiretroviral therapy in people with HIV. Findings and limits, study-wide: Records did not include ART adherence, viral resistance or therapy changes.

The V gene lost 4 bases and the J gene lost 0 bases, with 8 bases spanning the gap. Germline CDR1 is SNHLY and CDR2 is FYNNEI. The CDR3 length is 14 residues. Remarks on this clone: The target antigen is unknown.

With survey level as its setting, the immunoSEQ assay was v3.0. Each sample aimed for about 35,000-50,000 sequenced T-cell genomes. Method: immunoSEQ multiplex PCR; TCRdb's copy keeps in-frame clones and lacks some. Altogether approximately 30,000 clones are present, roughly 77% being singletons, with the ten largest covering 3.2%. At minimum, one pre-ART and two post-ART PBMC samples were obtained from each donor. Going into DNA extraction, samples held roughly 0.95-11 million cryopreserved PBMC. This chain connects TRBV2 to TRBJ2-3; no definite D call. The receptor was isolated from a man younger than 35 with HIV. Material: unsorted PBMCs, obtained 1.9 years after starting antiretroviral therapy. The CDR3 nucleotides are TGTGCCAGCAGTGGGGGTGTTAGCACAGATACGCAGTATTTT. Protein product: CASSGGVSTDTQYF. Together with reference TRBV2 and TRBJ2-3, the CDR3 gives the full variable domain: EPEVTQTPSHQVTQMGQEVILRCVPISNHLYFYWYRQILGQKVEFLVSFYNNEISEKSEIFDDQFSVERPDGSNFTLKIRSTKLEDSAMYFCASSGGVSTDTQYFGPGTRLTVL.